Listed here are 9 T cell receptor beta chains from one sample, sequenced in a study of PD-L1 blockade in urothelial cancer. The repertoire was sequenced with immunoSEQ multiplex PCR; TCRdb's copy has only in-frame clones and lacks some. This sample has 30,000 to 40,000 clones; roughly 90% occur once, and the top ten carry roughly 8%. This material consisted of PBMCs, taken around atezolizumab (anti-PD-L1) treatment. The source of these receptors is a man in his 70s with urothelial cancer.

This clone has just one count. The chain couples TRBV27 to TRBJ2-1, with unresolved D. With 5 bases removed from V and 8 bases from J, the gap between germline ends came to 16 bases. This CDR3 spans 14 amino acids. CDR1 is MNHEY and CDR2 is SMNVEV in the germline V gene (reference sequence). The DNA for the CDR3 is TGTGCCAGCAGTCCGGCCCGCCTAGAGGATGAGCAGTTCTTC. The encoded protein is CASSPARLEDEQFF.

DNA for the CDR3: TGTGCCAGCAGTTCAAGGACAGTAACTAATGAAAAACTGTTTTTT. Protein: CASSSRTVTNEKLFF. The chain couples TRBV6-5 to TRBJ1-4; tentative D call: TRBD1 (6 bases). The CDR3 length is 15 residues. Trimming removed 4 bases at V and 1 base at J, with 10 bases between. Germline loops: CDR1 MNHEY, CDR2 SVGAGI.

The gene calls are TRBV9 and TRBJ2-5, with TRBD2 matching over 7 bases. Germline trimming cut 1 base from V and 2 bases from J; bases unmatched to any gene: 5. The germline V gene has CDR1 SGDLS and CDR2 YYNGEE. This CDR3 has 15 amino acids. The CDR3 loop reads CASSVLGGLQETQYF. The CDR3 bases are TGTGCCAGCAGCGTACTGGGGGGGTTGCAAGAGACCCAGTACTTC.

In regard to this clone: The sample carries other DNA sequences with the same CDR3. The genes are TRBV5-1 and TRBJ1-5; 10 positions match TRBD1. V lost 4 bases to trimming and J lost 7 bases; unmatched junction nucleotides: 5. The CDR3 sequence is 14 residues long. Germline CDR1 and CDR2: SGHRS and YFSETQ. CDR3: CASSPGQGGQPQHF. The CDR3, as DNA: TGCGCCAGCAGCCCCGGACAGGGGGGACAGCCCCAGCATTTT.

The gene calls are TRBV29-1 and TRBJ2-7; 8 bases are a match to TRBD2. J lost 6 bases, V lost 5 bases, and 27 bases had no gene match. The germline V gene encodes CDR1 SQVTM and CDR2 ANQGSEA. CDR3 length equals 19 residues. Written as DNA, the CDR3 is TGCAGCGTTTATAACCCTTCCCCCCTATCCCGACGGGAGGGCCGCGAGCAGTACTTC. Encoded protein: CSVYNPSPLSRREGREQYF.

The chain employs TRBV18 and TRBJ2-7; 11 bases are a match to TRBD2. The ends lost 4 bases at V and 0 bases at J; junction bases unmatched: 11. The CDR3 spans 18 residues. Germline V gene data show CDR1 as KGHSH and CDR2 as LQKENI. The CDR3 loop reads CASSLVGLAGPLSYEQYF. Written as DNA, the CDR3 is TGTGCCAGCTCACTAGTAGGACTAGCGGGCCCCCTCTCCTACGAGCAGTACTTC.

This sequence joins TRBV18 and TRBJ1-4, with unresolved D. Trimming took 2 bases from V and 2 from J, leaving 12 bases between them. Germline CDR1 is KGHSH and CDR2 is LQKENI. The CDR3 runs 16 residues. Here the CDR3 DNA reads TGTGCCAGCTCACCAAAGATAGGAGGGACTAATGAAAAACTGTTTTTT. It codes for CASSPKIGGTNEKLFF.

DNA for the CDR3: TGCAGCGTTGAGCAGCGGGAGTACTCCGAGCAGTACTTC. Protein: CSVEQREYSEQYF. This rearrangement joins TRBV29-1 to TRBJ2-7, with 8 bases lining up with TRBD2. Losses at the gene ends were 3 bases for V and 6 bases for J; bases not matched to a gene: 7. This CDR3 contains 13 residues. CDR1 and CDR2 (germline): SQVTM, ANQGSEA.

This clone was observed a single time. This chain links TRBV5-4 with TRBJ2-5; TRBD2 matches at 9 bases. The CDR3 sequence is 16 residues long. Per the germline V gene, CDR1 is SGHNT and CDR2 is YYREEE (reference sequence). V lost 4 bases, J lost 5 bases, and 12 bases stayed unmatched. CDR3 protein: CASSPRVAGASETQYF. In DNA form, the CDR3 reads TGTGCCAGCAGCCCCCGGGTAGCGGGAGCATCGGAGACCCAGTACTTC.